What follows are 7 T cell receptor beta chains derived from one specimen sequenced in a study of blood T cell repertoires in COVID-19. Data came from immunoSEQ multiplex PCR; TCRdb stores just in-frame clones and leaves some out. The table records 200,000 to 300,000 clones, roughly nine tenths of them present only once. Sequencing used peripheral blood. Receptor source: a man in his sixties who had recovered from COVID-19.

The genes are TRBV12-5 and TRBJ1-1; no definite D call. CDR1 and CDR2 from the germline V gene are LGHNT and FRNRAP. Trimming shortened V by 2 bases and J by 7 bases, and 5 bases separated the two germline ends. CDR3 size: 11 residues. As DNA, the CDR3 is TGTGCTAGTGGTTTGCCCCATGAAGCTTTCTTT. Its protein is CASGLPHEAFF. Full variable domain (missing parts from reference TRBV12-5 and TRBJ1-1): DARVTQTPRHKVTEMGQEVTMRCQPILGHNTVFWYRQTMMQGLELLAYFRNRAPLDDSGMPKDRFSAEMPDATLATLKIQPSEPRDSAVYFCASGLPHEAFFGQGTRLTVV.

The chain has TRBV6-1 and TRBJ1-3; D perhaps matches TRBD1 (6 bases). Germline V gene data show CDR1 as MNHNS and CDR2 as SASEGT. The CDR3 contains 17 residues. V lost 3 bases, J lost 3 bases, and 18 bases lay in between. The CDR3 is CASSDRGGAFLGNTIYF. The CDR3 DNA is TGTGCCAGCAGTGACCGGGGGGGCGCGTTTCTTGGAAACACCATATATTTT.

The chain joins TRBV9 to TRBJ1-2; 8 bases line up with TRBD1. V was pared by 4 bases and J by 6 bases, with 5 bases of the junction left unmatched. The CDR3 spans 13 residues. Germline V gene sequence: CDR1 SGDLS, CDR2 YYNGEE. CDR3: CASSPRQGNGYTF. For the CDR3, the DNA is TGTGCCAGCAGCCCCCGACAGGGGAATGGCTACACCTTC.

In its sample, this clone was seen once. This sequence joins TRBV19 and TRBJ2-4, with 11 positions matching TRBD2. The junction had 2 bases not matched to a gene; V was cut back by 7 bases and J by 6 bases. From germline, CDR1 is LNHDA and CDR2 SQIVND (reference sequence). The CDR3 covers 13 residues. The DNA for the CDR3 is TGTGCCAGTAACCTAGCGGGGGGAAACATTCAGTACTTC. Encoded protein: CASNLAGGNIQYF. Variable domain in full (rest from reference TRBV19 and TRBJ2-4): DGGITQSPKYLFRKEGQNVTLSCEQNLNHDAMYWYRQDPGQGLRLIYYSQIVNDFQKGDIAEGYSVSREKKESFPLTVTSAQKNPTAFYLCASNLAGGNIQYFGAGTRLSVL.

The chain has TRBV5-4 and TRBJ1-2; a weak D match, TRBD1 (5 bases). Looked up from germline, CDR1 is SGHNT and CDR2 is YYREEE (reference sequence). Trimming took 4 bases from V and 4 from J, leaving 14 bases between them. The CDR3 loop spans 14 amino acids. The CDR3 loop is CASSGGVGVYGYTF. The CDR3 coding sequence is TGTGCCAGCAGCGGGGGGGTGGGAGTCTATGGCTACACCTTC. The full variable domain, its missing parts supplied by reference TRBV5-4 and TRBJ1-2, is ETGVTQSPTHLIKTRGQQVTLRCSSQSGHNTVSWYQQALGQGPQFIFQYYREEENGRGNFPPRFSGLQFPNYSSELNVNALELDDSALYLCASSGGVGVYGYTFGSGTRLTVV.

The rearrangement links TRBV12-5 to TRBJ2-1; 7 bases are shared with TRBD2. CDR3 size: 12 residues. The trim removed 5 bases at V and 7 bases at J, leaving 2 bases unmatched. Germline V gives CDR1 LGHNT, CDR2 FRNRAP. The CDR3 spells CASGRGENEQFF. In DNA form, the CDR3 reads TGTGCTAGTGGTCGGGGGGAGAATGAGCAGTTCTTC.

CDR3 sequence: CASSPPGVPHYGYTF. The CDR3 DNA reads as TGTGCCAGCAGTCCGCCCGGGGTCCCACACTATGGCTACACCTTC. The J gene is TRBJ1-2, the V gene TRBV3-1 (or the pseudogene TRBV3-2); D unresolved. This CDR3 comprises 15 residues. Germline assignment: CDR1 LGHDT and CDR2 YNNKEL (reference sequence). V was pared by 6 bases and J by 3 bases, with 17 bases between.